This TCR beta chain was profiled in a study of blood T cell repertoires in COVID-19. There are 14 residues in the CDR3. Trimming cost V 6 bases and J 11 bases; bases outside gene matches: 10. Per the germline V gene, CDR1 is LNHDA and CDR2 is SQIVND (reference sequence). Clones were read by immunoSEQ multiplex PCR, and TCRdb kept only the in-frame ones, dropping some. The repertoire holds around 200,000 clones, with around 79% as singletons. The V call is TRBV19, the J call TRBJ1-6; 7 bases are shared with TRBD1. The clonotype originates from a woman in her 40s with COVID-19, enrolled during active disease. Sequenced input: peripheral blood. The CDR3 reads CASRIPGQRTPLHF. The CDR3, as DNA: TGTGCCAGTAGAATCCCGGGACAGAGAACACCCCTCCACTTT. The full variable domain, rest sourced from reference TRBV19 and TRBJ1-6, is DGGITQSPKYLFRKEGQNVTLSCEQNLNHDAMYWYRQDPGQGLRLIYYSQIVNDFQKGDIAEGYSVSREKKESFPLTVTSAQKNPTAFYLCASRIPGQRTPLHFGNGTRLTVT.